One T cell receptor beta chain is described in this entry. The data stem from a study of T-cell reconstitution after alpha-beta-depleted transplantation in children. Trimming took 6 bases from V and 3 from J, leaving 15 bases between them. This CDR3 is built from 15 residues. The TCRbeta library was prepared with unique molecular identifiers. TCRdb processed the PCR reads anew with MiXCR; each CDR3 protein has one entry. The sample has approximately 400,000 distinct CDR3 sequences; roughly a tenth are singletons. Material: PBMCs from the stem cell graft donor, obtained from the stem cell graft. The origin of this receptor is a human donor who donated a stem cell graft to a child with acute myeloid leukemia. The chain combines TRBV12-3 or TRBV12-4 with TRBJ2-4; D is perhaps TRBD2 (6 bases). This chain's CDR3 is CASSSGVEGKNIQYF. CDR3 nucleotide sequence: TGTGCCAGCAGCTCGGGGGTGGAGGGCAAAAACATTCAGTACTTC.